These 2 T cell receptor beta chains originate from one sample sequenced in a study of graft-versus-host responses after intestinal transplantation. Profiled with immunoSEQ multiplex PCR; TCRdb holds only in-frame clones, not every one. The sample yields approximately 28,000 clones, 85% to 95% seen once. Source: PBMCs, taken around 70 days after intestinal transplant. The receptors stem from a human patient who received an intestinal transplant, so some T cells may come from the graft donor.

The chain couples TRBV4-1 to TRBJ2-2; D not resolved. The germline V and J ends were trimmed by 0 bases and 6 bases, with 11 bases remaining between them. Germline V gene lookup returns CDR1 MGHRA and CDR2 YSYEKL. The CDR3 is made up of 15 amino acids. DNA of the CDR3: TGCGCCAGCAGCCAAGAAAGGACGGGTTCCGGGGAGCTGTTTTTT. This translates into CASSQERTGSGELFF.

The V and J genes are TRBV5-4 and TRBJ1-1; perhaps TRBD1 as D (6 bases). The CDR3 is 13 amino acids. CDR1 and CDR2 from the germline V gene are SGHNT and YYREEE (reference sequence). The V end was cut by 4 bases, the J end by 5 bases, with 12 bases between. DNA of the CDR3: TGTGCCAGCAGCCTCGGGGGCTGGACTGAAGCTTTCTTT. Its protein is CASSLGGWTEAFF.